This T cell receptor beta chain was profiled in a study of beta chain features in type 1 diabetes (dated by TCRdb to 2017 to 2018). As for the study more broadly: Mean age, gender distribution, total cell number and subset yield did not differ between patients and healthy donors. A total of 107,917,701 sorted cells were examined across all samples, and the number of cells per subset was strongly correlated with RNA yield. The study compared the TCRB repertoires of sorted circulating CD4+ T cell subsets in recently diagnosed type 1 diabetes patients with those in matched healthy donors. Naive and central memory subsets were obtained from all 30 or so donors, but regulatory and stem cell-like memory subsets were isolated from only 8 patients and roughly 8 healthy donors. Points the paper makes about the study in general: HLA sub-analyses involved small numbers of individuals, so any influence of HLA type on TCRB rearrangement remained unresolved. Type 1 diabetes patients showed a moderate but significant shortening of TCRB CDR3 length in all four CD4+ subsets. Because cDNA was sequenced instead of genomic DNA, activated cells with high expression could be over-represented, although the groups did not differ in activation or CD3 levels. Shorter templates might be favored by PCR, yet because patient and control samples were amplified and corrected together, any such skew would affect both groups equally. Patients with type 1 diabetes made fewer insertions and deleted more nucleotides at VDJ recombination sites, implying thymic rearrangement abnormalities. The naive, central memory and regulatory TCRB repertoires appeared to resemble one another more closely among patients than among healthy donors.

This clone was observed a handful of times. No cognate antigen has been identified for it. No much larger clone is present one base from it, and per-base qualities are unavailable. The entire isolated RNA was reverse transcribed using the High Capacity cDNA Reverse Transcription Kit, and thus expressed TCRB transcripts were sequenced. Deep immunoSEQ sequencing was performed on naive, central memory and regulatory T cell samples, with an average of around 3.4 million total reads per sample. Sorted cells were lysed in RLT buffer, and RNA was extracted using DNase-treated RNeasy Micro or Mini kits according to cell number. To prevent cross-contamination, every cell subset was processed on its own, while patient and healthy donor samples were processed together. Using the immunoSEQ multiplex PCR, TCRB sequences were amplified from cDNA into 87-bp fragments spanning the CDR3 region. Amplicons were sequenced on the Illumina HiSeq platform. From the authors' description of their analysis: PCR bias was computationally corrected using synthetic template baselines, reads within Hamming distance 2 were collapsed, and singletons that could not be merged were discarded. Reads were aligned to IMGT to assign V, D and J genes, CDR3 length, and insertions or deletions at six rearrangement sites. Within each subset, clonotype counts were normalized to sorted cell number, and only after that were true diversity and Gini coefficients computed with the tcR R package. The overlap coefficient, calculated on TCRB nucleotide sequences, was used to quantify repertoire sharing. Out-of-frame TCRB sequences from naive cells were analyzed as a proxy for the pre-selection repertoire. TCRdb took this table from immuneACCESS and kept in-frame rearrangements with V and J called. Such tables lack part of the clones; where checked against another copy, unresolved V genes explain under half of the gap, and the rest is unexplained. That table furnishes V, J and clone size, whereas the DNA furnished D and trimming. For this sample there are about 740,000 clones; around an eighth appear just once. The top ten constitute approximately 0.021% of the sample.

A single peripheral blood draw of about 120 mL on average was collected from each donor into heparinised tubes. Using a panel that included CD45RO, CCR7, CD25, CD127, CD95 and CD27, naive, central memory, regulatory and stem cell-like memory CD4+ T cells were sorted on a BD FACSAria II. Every sorted population had a purity above 95%. Right away, PBMCs were isolated by Lymphoprep density gradient centrifugation and were stained directly, with no culture step. So that batch effects would be minimized, each experiment stained and sorted samples in pairs, pairing one healthy donor with one patient. As encoded in the germline V gene, CDR1 is SGHVS while CDR2 is FQNEAQ. After removal of 2 bases from V and 4 bases from J, the junction retains 2 bases not matched to a gene. The CDR3 goes from the cysteine to the phenylalanine over 15 residues. Only the CDR3 part of the read is kept: 45 bases, read in frame from the first base.

The chain is assembled from TRBV7-8 and TRBJ1-1; TRBD1 fits 12 bases in the junction. The sample taken for sequencing was naive CD4+ T cells from blood. In light of the paper, this sample's cell subset or site label describes: true naive CD4+ T cells. The TCR originated in a young man with type 1 diabetes. The nucleotide sequence reads as follows: TGTGCCAGCAGCTTAATGGGACAGGGGGCCACTGAAGCTTTCTTT. This gives the protein CASSLMGQGATEAFF.